What follows are 6 T cell receptor beta chains derived from one specimen sequenced in a study of cytomegalovirus exposure and HLA in healthy donors. The PCR was carried out with 60 Vbeta primers and 13 Jbeta primers. The table came from immunoSEQ multiplex PCR; TCRdb's copy has only in-frame clones and leaves some out. The sample consists of 95,000 to 110,000 clones, roughly 73% of them appearing once. Sequencing was performed on PBMCs. The receptors here all came from a man in his thirties or forties in good health and CMV-seronegative.

This clone has a single count. The rearrangement uses TRBV29-1 and TRBJ1-4; the D is unclear. Trimming took 1 base from V and 3 from J, leaving 3 bases between them. The CDR3 extends over 12 amino acids. Per the germline V gene, CDR1 is SQVTM and CDR2 is ANQGSEA. The CDR3: CSVEGPNEKLFF. The CDR3 coding sequence is TGCAGCGTTGAAGGGCCTAATGAAAAACTGTTTTTT.

The chain uses TRBV7-2 and TRBJ2-1; 9 bases fit TRBD2. The CDR3 contains 16 residues. After removal of 6 bases from V and 0 bases from J, the junction contained 6 bases not matched to a gene. The germline CDR1 and CDR2 sequences are SGHTA and FQGNSA. The DNA of the CDR3 is TGTGCCAGCAGAGCGCAGACTAGCGGCTCCTACAATGAGCAGTTCTTC. Its translation is CASRAQTSGSYNEQFF. The full variable domain, rest sourced from reference TRBV7-2 and TRBJ2-1, is GAGVSQSPSNKVTEKGKDVELRCDPISGHTALYWYRQSLGQGLEFLIYFQGNSAPDKSGLPSDRFSAERTGGSVSTLTIQRTQQEDSAVYLCASRAQTSGSYNEQFFGPGTRLTVL.

The sample holds a few counts of this clone. V gene TRBV30 combines with J gene TRBJ1-5; 8 nucleotides match TRBD1. The length of the CDR3 is 12 residues. Germline V gene data show CDR1 as GTSNPN and CDR2 as SVGIG (reference sequence). The J segment lost 6 bases and the V segment lost 2 bases, leaving 0 bases of the junction unmatched. The CDR3 loop reads CAWSTGGQPQHF. CDR3 nucleotide sequence: TGTGCCTGGAGTACAGGGGGTCAGCCCCAGCATTTT.

This clone occurred a few times. The gene calls are TRBV28 and TRBJ2-7; no definite D call. CDR1 MDHEN and CDR2 SYDVKM come from the germline V gene. The CDR3 has 15 residues. V shed 4 bases and J shed 4 bases, with 17 bases lying between them. As DNA, the CDR3 is TGTGCCAGCAGTTCCCTAACCCGTGACGGGTACGAGCAGTACTTC. Translating it yields CASSSLTRDGYEQYF.

The CDR3 sequence is CASSLGQTGTYEQYF. The CDR3 DNA reads TGCGCCAGCAGCTTGGGGCAGACAGGAACCTACGAGCAGTACTTC. The chain has TRBV5-1 and TRBJ2-7; D is perhaps TRBD1 (6 bases). Germline CDR1 and CDR2: SGHRS and YFSETQ. V lost 0 bases and J lost 2, with 12 bases in between. This CDR3 contains 15 residues.

This chain links TRBV29-1 with TRBJ2-1, with 13 bases matching TRBD2. This CDR3 spans 16 amino acids. V was pared by 6 bases and J by 11 bases, with 16 bases of the junction left unmatched. Germline V gives CDR1 SQVTM, CDR2 ANQGSEA. CDR3 sequence reads: CSVAPGLAGRADKQFF. The CDR3 region has the DNA TGCAGCGTCGCCCCGGGACTAGCGGGACGGGCCGATAAGCAGTTCTTC.